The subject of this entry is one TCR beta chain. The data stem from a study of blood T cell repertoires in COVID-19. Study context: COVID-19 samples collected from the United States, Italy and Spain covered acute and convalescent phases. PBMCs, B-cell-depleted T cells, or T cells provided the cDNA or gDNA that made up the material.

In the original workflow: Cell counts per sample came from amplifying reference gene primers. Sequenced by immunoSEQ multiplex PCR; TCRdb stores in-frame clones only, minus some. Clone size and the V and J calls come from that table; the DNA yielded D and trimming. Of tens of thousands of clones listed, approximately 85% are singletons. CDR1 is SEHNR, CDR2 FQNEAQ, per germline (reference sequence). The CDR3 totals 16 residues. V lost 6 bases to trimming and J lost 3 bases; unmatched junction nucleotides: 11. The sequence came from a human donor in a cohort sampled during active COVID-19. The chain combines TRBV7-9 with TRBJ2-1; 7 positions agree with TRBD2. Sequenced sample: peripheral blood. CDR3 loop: CASRNMTRGSYNEQFF. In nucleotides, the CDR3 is TGTGCCAGCAGAAATATGACGCGGGGGAGCTACAATGAGCAGTTCTTC.